This TCR beta chain originates from a study of T cells in Graves' hyperthyroidism and ophthalmopathy. General study points: A median around six months before onset, the model predicted ophthalmopathy.

What was amplified from RNA transcripts were TCR beta CDR3 regions. In the first-round RT-PCR of the TCR CDR3, the HTBI primer set was used. TCRdb independently ran MiXCR on the multiplex PCR reads; one entry per CDR3 protein. Here the sample spans roughly 520,000 distinct CDR3 sequences, around 22% being singletons. In regard to this clonotype: As yet, its antigen is unknown.

In the ophthalmopathy cohort, Clinical Activity Score was at least 3, NOSPECS grade at least 4, and duration under 3 months. Specimen: blood. The sequence derives from a woman in her 30s with Graves' ophthalmopathy.

CDR3 coding DNA: TGTGCCAGCAGGGAGAGCGTAGTGAACACTGAAGCTTTCTTT. Protein product: CASRESVVNTEAFF. This chain uses TRBV12-3 or TRBV12-4 with TRBJ1-1; no reliable D call. The CDR3 is made up of 14 amino acids. Trimming shortened V by 6 bases and J by 0 bases, and 11 bases separated the two germline ends.